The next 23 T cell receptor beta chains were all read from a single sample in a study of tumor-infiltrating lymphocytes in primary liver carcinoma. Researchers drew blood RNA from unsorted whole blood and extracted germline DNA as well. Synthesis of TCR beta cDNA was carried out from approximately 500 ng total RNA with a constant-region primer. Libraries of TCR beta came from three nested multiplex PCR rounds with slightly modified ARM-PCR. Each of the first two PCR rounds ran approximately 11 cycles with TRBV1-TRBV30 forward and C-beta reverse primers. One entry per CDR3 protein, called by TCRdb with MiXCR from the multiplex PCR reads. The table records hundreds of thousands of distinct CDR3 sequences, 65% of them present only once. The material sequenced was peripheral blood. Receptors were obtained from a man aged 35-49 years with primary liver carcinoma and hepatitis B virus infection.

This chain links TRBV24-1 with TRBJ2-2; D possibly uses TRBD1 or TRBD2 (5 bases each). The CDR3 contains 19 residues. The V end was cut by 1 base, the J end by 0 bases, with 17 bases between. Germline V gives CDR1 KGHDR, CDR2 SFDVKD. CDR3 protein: CATSDFRSPGTANTGELFF. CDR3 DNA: TGTGCCACCAGTGATTTCAGGTCGCCCGGGACGGCGAACACCGGGGAGCTGTTTTTT.

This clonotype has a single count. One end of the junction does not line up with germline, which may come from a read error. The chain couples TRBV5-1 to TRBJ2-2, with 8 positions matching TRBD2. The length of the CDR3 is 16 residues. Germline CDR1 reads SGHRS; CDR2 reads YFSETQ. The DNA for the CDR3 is TGCGCCAGCACGACCAAACTAGCGGAGAACGCCGGGGAGCTGTTTTTT. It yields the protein CASTTKLAENAGELFF.

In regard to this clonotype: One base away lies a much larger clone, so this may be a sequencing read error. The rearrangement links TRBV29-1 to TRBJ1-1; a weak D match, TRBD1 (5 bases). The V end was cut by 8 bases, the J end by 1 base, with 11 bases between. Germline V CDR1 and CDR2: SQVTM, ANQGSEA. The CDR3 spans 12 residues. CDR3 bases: TGCAGCATCGTAAGGGGGAACACTGAAGCTTTCTTT. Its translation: CSIVRGNTEAFF.

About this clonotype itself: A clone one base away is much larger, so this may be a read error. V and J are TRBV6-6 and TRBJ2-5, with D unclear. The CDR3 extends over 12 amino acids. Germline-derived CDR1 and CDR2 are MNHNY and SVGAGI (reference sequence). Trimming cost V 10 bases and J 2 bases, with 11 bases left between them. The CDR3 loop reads CANSRQQETQYF. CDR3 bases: TGTGCCAACAGCAGACAACAAGAGACCCAGTACTTC.

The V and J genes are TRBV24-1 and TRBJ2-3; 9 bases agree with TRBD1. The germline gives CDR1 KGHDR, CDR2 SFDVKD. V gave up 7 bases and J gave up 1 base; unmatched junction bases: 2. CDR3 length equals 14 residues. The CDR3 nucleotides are TGTGCCACCAGCTGGGACAGGGGCACAGATACGCAGTATTTT. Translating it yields CATSWDRGTDTQYF.

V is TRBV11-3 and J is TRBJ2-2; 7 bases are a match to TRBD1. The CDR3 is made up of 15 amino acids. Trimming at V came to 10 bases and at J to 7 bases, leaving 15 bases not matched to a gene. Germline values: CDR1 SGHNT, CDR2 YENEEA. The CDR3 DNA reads TGTGCCAACAGTTCCACGACAGGGTTTAACGGGGAGCTGTTTTTT. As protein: CANSSTTGFNGELFF.

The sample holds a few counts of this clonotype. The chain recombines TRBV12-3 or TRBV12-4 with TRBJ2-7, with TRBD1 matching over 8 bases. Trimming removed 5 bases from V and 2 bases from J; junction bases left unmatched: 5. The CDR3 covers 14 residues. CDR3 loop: CASSADRVTYEQYF. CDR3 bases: TGTGCCAGCAGTGCGGACAGGGTGACCTACGAGCAGTACTTC.

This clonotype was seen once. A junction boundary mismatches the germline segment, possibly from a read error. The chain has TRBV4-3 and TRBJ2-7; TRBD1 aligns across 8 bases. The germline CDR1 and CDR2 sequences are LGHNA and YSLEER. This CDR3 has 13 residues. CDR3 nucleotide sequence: TGTGCCAGCAGCAGGGGACAGGACGACGAGCAGTACTTC. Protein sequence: CASSRGQDDEQYF.

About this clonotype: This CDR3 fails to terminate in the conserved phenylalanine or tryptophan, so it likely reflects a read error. CDR3 nucleotide sequence: TGTGCCAGTAGCCCAACAGGGGGCAGGGAGCAGTACTTA. Protein: CASSPTGGREQYL. V gene TRBV11-1 combines with J gene TRBJ2-7; the match to TRBD1 covers 9 bases. Trimming removed 9 bases from V and 7 bases from J; junction bases left unmatched: 10. CDR3 length: 13 amino acids. The germline CDR1 and CDR2 sequences are SGHAT and FQDESV (reference sequence).

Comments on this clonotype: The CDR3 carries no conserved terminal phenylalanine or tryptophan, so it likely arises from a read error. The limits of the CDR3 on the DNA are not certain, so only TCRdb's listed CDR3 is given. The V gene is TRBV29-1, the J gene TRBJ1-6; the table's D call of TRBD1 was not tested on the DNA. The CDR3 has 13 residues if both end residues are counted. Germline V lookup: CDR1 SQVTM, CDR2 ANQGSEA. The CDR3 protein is CSVGDGTNSPFHL.

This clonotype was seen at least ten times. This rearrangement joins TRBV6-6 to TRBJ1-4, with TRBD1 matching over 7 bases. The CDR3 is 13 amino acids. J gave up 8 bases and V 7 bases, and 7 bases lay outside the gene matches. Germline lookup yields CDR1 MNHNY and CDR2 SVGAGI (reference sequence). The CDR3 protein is CASKRTGEEKLFF. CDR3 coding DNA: TGTGCCAGCAAGAGGACAGGAGAAGAAAAACTGTTTTTT.

The CDR3 bases are TGCAGTGCCGAAATCCCGGGACTAATCCCCGAGCAGTACTTC. This encodes CSAEIPGLIPEQYF. The rearrangement uses TRBV20-1 and TRBJ2-7; TRBD2 agrees at 7 bases. The CDR3 extends over 14 amino acids. Per germline, CDR1 DFQATT and CDR2 SNEGSKA (reference sequence). V shed 6 bases and J 6 bases; nucleotides not matched to a gene: 14.

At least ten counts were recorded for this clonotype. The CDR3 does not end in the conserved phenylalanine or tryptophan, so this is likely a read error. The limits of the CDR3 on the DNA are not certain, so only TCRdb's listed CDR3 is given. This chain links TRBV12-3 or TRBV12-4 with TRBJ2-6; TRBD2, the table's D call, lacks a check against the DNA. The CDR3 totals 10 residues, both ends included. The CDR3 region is CASSLSSGWL.

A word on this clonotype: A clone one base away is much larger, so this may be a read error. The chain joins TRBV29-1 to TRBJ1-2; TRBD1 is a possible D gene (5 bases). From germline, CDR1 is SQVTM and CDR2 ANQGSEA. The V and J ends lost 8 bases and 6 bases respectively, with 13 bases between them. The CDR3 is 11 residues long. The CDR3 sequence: CSFRGLNGYTF. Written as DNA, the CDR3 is TGCAGCTTCCGGGGCCTGAATGGCTACACCTTC.

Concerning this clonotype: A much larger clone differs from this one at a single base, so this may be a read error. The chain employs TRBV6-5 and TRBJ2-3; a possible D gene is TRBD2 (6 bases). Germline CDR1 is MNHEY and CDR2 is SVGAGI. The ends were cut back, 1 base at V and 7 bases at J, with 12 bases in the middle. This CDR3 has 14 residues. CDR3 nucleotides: TGTGCCAGCAGTTACTTCGCGGGACTTCATACGCAGTATTTT. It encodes CASSYFAGLHTQYF.

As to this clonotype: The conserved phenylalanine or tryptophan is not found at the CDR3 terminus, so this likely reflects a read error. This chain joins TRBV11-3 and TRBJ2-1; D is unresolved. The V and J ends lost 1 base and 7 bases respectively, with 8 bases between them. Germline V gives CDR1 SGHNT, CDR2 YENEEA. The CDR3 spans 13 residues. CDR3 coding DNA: TGTGCCAGCAGCTTAGGGCCTGTGAATGAGCAGTTCTCC. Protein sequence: CASSLGPVNEQFS.

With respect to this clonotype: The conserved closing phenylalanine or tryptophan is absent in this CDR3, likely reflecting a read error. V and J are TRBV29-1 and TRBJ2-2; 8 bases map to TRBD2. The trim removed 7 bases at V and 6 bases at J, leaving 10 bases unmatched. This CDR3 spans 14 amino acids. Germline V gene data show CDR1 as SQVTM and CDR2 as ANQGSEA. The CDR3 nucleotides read TGCAGCGCGGGGGGGCCAGCGGGATCCGGGGAGCTGTTTCTT. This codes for CSAGGPAGSGELFL.

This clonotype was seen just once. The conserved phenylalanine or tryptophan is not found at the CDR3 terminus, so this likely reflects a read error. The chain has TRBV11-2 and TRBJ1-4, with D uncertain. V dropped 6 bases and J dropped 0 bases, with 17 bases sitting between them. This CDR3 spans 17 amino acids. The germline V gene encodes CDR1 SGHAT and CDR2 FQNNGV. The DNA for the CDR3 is TGTGCCAGCAGTTTAATCCTGGGCCGTACAACTAATGAAAAACTGTTTATT. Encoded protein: CASSLILGRTTNEKLFI.

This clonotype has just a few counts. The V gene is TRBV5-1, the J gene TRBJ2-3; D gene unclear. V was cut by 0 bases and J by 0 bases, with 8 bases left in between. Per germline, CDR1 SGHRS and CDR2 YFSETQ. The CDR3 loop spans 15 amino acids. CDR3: CASSLASTSTDTQYF. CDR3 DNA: TGCGCCAGCAGCTTGGCGTCAACTAGCACAGATACGCAGTATTTT. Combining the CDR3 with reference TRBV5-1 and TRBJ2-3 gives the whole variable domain KAGVTQTPRYLIKTRGQQVTLSCSPISGHRSVSWYQQTPGQGLQFLFEYFSETQRNKGNFPGRFSGRQFSNSRSEMNVSTLELGDSALYLCASSLASTSTDTQYFGPGTRLTVL.

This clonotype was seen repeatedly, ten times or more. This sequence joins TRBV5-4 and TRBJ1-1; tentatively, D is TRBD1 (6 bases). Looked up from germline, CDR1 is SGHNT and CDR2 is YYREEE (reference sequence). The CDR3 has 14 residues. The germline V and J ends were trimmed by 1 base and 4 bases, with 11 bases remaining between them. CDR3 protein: CASSLKGGTTEAFF. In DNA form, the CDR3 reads TGTGCCAGCAGCTTGAAAGGGGGGACCACTGAAGCTTTCTTT.

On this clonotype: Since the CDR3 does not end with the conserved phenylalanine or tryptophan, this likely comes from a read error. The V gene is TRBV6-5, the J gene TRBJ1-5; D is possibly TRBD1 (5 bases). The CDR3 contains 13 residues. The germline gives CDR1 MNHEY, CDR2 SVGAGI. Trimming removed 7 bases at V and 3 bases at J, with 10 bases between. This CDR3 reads CASNRDPNQPQHL. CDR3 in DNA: TGTGCCAGCAATCGGGACCCCAATCAGCCCCAGCATCTT.

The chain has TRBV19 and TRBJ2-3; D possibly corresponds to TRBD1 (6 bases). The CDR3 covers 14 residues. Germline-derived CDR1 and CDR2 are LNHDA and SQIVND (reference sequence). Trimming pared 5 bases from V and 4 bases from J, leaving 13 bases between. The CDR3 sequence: CASSATGKADTQYF. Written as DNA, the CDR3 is TGTGCCAGTAGTGCTACAGGGAAAGCAGATACGCAGTATTTT.

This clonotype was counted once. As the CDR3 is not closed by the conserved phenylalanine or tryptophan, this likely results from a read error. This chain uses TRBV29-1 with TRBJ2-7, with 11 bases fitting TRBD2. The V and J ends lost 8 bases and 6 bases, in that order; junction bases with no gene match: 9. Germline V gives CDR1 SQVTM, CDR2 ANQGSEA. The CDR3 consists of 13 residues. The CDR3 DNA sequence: TGCAGCCTTGGAGGCACTAGCGGGAGCGAGCAGTACCTC. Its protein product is CSLGGTSGSEQYL.